The sequence of this T cell receptor beta chain was determined in a study of regulatory T cells in long-lasting Graves disease. The TCR beta library used iRepertoire HTBI primers with Arm-PCR amplification of CDR3. Each CDR3 protein is one row after TCRdb ran MiXCR on the multiplex PCR reads. Here the sample spans 350,000 to 500,000 distinct CDR3 sequences, less than 15% being singletons. Indicated time point: newly diagnosed GD, antithyroid drugs for less than 3 months. Making the TCR library involved RNA that had been extracted from PBMCs. This clonotype showed up many times. These data were also reused for a study on T cells in Graves' hyperthyroidism and ophthalmopathy.

The sample consisted of peripheral blood mononuclear cells (PBMCs), taken at new diagnosis, from a patient treated with antithyroid drugs. The TCR comes from a woman aged 45 to 65 with Graves disease.

The CDR3 DNA is TGTGCCAGCAGTTTATGGCGGGAGGCCTACAATGAGCAGTTCTTC. It is translated as CASSLWREAYNEQFF. The chain uses TRBV28 and TRBJ2-1; TRBD2 matches at 8 bases. The germline V gene encodes CDR1 MDHEN and CDR2 SYDVKM. The CDR3 is made up of 15 amino acids. The ends lost 0 bases at V and 2 bases at J; junction bases unmatched: 0.